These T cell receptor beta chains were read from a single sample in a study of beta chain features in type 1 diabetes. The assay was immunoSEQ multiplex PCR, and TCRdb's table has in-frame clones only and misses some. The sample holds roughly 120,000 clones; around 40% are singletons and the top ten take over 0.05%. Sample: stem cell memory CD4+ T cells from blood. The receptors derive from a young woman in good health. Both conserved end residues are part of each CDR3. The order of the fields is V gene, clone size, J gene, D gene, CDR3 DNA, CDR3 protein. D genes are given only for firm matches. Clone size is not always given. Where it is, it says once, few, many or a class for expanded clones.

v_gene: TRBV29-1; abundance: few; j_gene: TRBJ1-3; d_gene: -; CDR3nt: TGCAGCGTTGCTCCCGCGACTGGAAACACCATATATTTT; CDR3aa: CSVAPATGNTIYF
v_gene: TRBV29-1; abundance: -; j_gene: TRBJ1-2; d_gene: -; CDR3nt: TGCAGCGTTGCCCGAAAGGGGAACTATGGCTACACCTTC; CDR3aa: CSVARKGNYGYTF
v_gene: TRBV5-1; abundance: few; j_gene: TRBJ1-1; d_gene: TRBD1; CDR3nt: TGCGCCAGCAGTTCGGGACAGGAGAACACTGAAGCTTTCTTT; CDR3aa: CASSSGQENTEAFF
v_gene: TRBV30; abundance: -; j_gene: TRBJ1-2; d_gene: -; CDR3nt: TGTGCCTGGAGTGCAGGGGATGTTGGCTACACCTTC; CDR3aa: CAWSAGDVGYTF
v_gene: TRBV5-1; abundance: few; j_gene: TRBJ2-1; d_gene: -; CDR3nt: TGCGCCAGCAGCTTCGCACGGGAGCAGTTCTTC; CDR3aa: CASSFAREQFF
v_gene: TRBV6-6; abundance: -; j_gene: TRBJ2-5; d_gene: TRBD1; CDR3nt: TGTGCCAGCAGCGGACAGGGGACAGAGACCCAGTACTTC; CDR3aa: CASSGQGTETQYF
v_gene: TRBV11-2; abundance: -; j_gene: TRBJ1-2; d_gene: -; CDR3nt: TGTGCCAGCAGCCTGGACAGACCCTATGGCTACACCTTC; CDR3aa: CASSLDRPYGYTF
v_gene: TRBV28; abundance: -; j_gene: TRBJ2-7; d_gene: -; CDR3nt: TGTGCCAGCATCAGAGGGTCACTTAGCTCCTACGAGCAGTACTTC; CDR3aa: CASIRGSLSSYEQYF
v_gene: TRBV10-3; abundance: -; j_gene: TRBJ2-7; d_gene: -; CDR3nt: TGTGCCATCAGTGGTACCGGGACACTGACCTACGAGCAGTACTTC; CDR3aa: CAISGTGTLTYEQYF
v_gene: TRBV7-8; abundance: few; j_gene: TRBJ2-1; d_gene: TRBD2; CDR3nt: TGTGCCAGCAGTGGGGGACTAGCGGGATACAATGAGCAGTTCTTC; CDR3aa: CASSGGLAGYNEQFF
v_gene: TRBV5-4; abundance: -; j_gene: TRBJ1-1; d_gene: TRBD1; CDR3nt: TGTGCCAGCAGCTGGCCGGGACAGGGGCTTACTGAAGCTTTCTTT; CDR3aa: CASSWPGQGLTEAFF
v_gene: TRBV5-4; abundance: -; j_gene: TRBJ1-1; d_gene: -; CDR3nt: TGTGCCAGCAGCTTCGGACAGCTTTTGAACACTGAAGCTTTCTTT; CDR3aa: CASSFGQLLNTEAFF
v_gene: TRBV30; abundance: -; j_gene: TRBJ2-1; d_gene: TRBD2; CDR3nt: TGTGCCTGGAGTGCCGGATACGGGACTAGCGGGTACAATGAGCAGTTCTTC; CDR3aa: CAWSAGYGTSGYNEQFF
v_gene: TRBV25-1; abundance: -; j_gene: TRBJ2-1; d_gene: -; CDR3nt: TGTGCCAGCAGTGAGTCTTGGAGCGATGAGCAGTTCTTC; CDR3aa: CASSESWSDEQFF
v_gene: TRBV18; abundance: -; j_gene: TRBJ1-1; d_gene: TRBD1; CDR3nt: TGTGCCAGCTCACCACTAGAGGAGTTGGGGACAGGGGGCGAGGAAGGTGAAGCTTTCTTT; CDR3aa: CASSPLEELGTGGEEGEAFF
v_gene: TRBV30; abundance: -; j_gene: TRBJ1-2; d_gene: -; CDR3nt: TGTGCCTGGAGACAGGGAAACTATGGCTACACCTTC; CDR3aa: CAWRQGNYGYTF